These 26 T cell receptor beta chains came from one sample sequenced in a study of cytomegalovirus exposure and HLA in healthy donors. Both 60 Vbeta primers and 13 Jbeta primers went into the PCR. This table comes from immunoSEQ multiplex PCR, and its TCRdb copy is limited to in-frame clones, with some not included. The listing contains approximately 38,000 clones. The sequencing input was PBMCs. The receptors were gathered from a human donor in good health.

J is TRBJ1-5 and V is TRBV2; a weak D match, TRBD1 (5 bases). Trimming shortened V by 1 base and J by 6 bases, and 10 bases separated the two germline ends. Germline lookup yields CDR1 SNHLY and CDR2 FYNNEI. CDR3 length: 14 residues. This chain's CDR3 is CASSEGRGTQPQHF. CDR3 DNA: TGTGCCAGCAGTGAAGGGAGGGGTACTCAGCCCCAGCATTTT. The variable domain in full, completed from reference TRBV2 and TRBJ1-5, reads EPEVTQTPSHQVTQMGQEVILRCVPISNHLYFYWYRQILGQKVEFLVSFYNNEISEKSEIFDDQFSVERPDGSNFTLKIRSTKLEDSAMYFCASSEGRGTQPQHFGDGTRLSIL.

The chain has TRBV28 and TRBJ1-3, with no clear D. V was clipped by 11 bases and J by 1 base, with 15 bases between them. The CDR3 has 14 residues. CDR1 and CDR2 (germline): MDHEN, SYDVKM. The CDR3: CAGRAGSSGNTIYF. The CDR3 region has the DNA TGTGCCGGGCGGGCCGGATCGTCTGGAAACACCATATATTTT.

The chain joins TRBV19 to TRBJ2-1; 8 nucleotides match TRBD2. CDR3 length: 19 residues. Germline trimming cut 3 bases from V and 7 bases from J; bases unmatched to any gene: 20. Germline assignment: CDR1 LNHDA and CDR2 SQIVND (reference sequence). The CDR3 loop reads CASSISGIAGPLSENEQFF. DNA of the CDR3: TGTGCCAGTAGTATTTCCGGAATAGCGGGACCCCTCTCGGAGAATGAGCAGTTCTTC.

The chain has TRBV18 and TRBJ2-7; the match to TRBD1 covers 7 bases. The V gene's germline CDR1 is KGHSH and CDR2 LQKENI. CDR3 length equals 13 residues. V trimming: 4 bases; J trimming: 6 bases; junction bases outside the gene matches: 6. The CDR3 DNA reads TGTGCCAGCTCACGTGACAGGGACAGCGAGCAGTACTTC. It encodes CASSRDRDSEQYF. The full variable domain, in which reference TRBV18 and TRBJ2-7 provide the parts outside the CDR3, is NAGVMQNPRHLVRRRGQEARLRCSPMKGHSHVYWYRQLPEEGLKFMVYLQKENIIDESGMPKERFSAEFPKEGPSILRIQQVVRGDSAAYFCASSRDRDSEQYFGPGTRLTVT.

This rearrangement joins TRBV6-5 to TRBJ1-2; maybe TRBD1 (6 bases). Deletions cut 2 bases from V and 8 bases from J, with 18 bases between. Germline CDR1 is MNHEY and CDR2 is SVGAGI. CDR3 length equals 15 residues. In DNA form, the CDR3 reads TGTGCCAGCAGTTACGGGGGCCTAGGGGGAAGGGGCTACACCTTC. It codes for CASSYGGLGGRGYTF.

The rearrangement uses TRBV6-5 and TRBJ1-2; D call uncertain. Germline CDR1 reads MNHEY; CDR2 reads SVGAGI. The V end was cut by 6 bases, the J end by 4 bases, with 18 bases between. The CDR3 spans 15 residues. The DNA of the CDR3 is TGTGCCAGCAGCCCTTGGGCCAGCTCATTCTATGGCTACACCTTC. Its translation: CASSPWASSFYGYTF.

The chain recombines TRBV5-1 with TRBJ2-7; 12 bases match TRBD1. The germline gives CDR1 SGHRS, CDR2 YFSETQ. CDR3 length: 17 amino acids. With V trimmed by 4 bases and J by 2 bases, 10 bases remained unmatched. The CDR3 region is CASSVTGTGGSAYEQYF. The CDR3 DNA reads TGCGCCAGCAGCGTAACCGGGACAGGGGGCTCTGCCTACGAGCAGTACTTC. Looking up the rest from reference TRBV5-1 and TRBJ2-7 gives the full variable domain: KAGVTQTPRYLIKTRGQQVTLSCSPISGHRSVSWYQQTPGQGLQFLFEYFSETQRNKGNFPGRFSGRQFSNSRSEMNVSTLELGDSALYLCASSVTGTGGSAYEQYFGPGTRLTVT.

The V and J genes are TRBV6-5 and TRBJ1-2; TRBD1 aligns across 7 bases. Germline CDR1 reads MNHEY; CDR2 reads SVGAGI. CDR3 size: 14 residues. V lost 6 bases to trimming and J lost 4 bases; unmatched junction nucleotides: 8. CDR3 in amino acids: CASRTGMGVYGYTF. In DNA form, the CDR3 reads TGTGCCAGCAGGACAGGGATGGGGGTCTATGGCTACACCTTC.

The chain carries TRBV2 and TRBJ1-2; D is uncertain. Per germline, CDR1 SNHLY and CDR2 FYNNEI. The CDR3 spans 16 residues. V was pared by 7 bases and J by 0 bases, with 18 bases between. The CDR3 sequence is CASTPTTAYTNYGYTF. CDR3 coding DNA: TGTGCCAGCACCCCGACAACCGCTTACACTAACTATGGCTACACCTTC.

This chain uses TRBV5-1 with TRBJ1-3; 7 bases fit TRBD1. There are 15 residues in the CDR3. Germline-derived CDR1 and CDR2 are SGHRS and YFSETQ. The V segment lost 0 bases and the J segment 8 bases; nucleotides outside the gene matches: 8. The CDR3 loop reads CASSLEGARWDTIYF. CDR3 DNA: TGCGCCAGCAGCTTGGAGGGGGCTAGGTGGGACACCATATATTTT.

The J gene is TRBJ1-4, the V gene TRBV10-3, with 7 bases aligning to TRBD1. CDR1 is ENHRY and CDR2 is SYGVKD in the germline V gene. Losses at the gene ends were 5 bases for V and 8 bases for J; bases not matched to a gene: 5. The CDR3 is 13 residues long. CDR3 in DNA: TGTGCCATCAGTAAACAACAGGGGGAAAAACTGTTTTTT. Translation: CAISKQQGEKLFF.

The rearrangement joins TRBV28 to TRBJ2-5; TRBD1 matches 9 bases. CDR3 length: 19 amino acids. From germline, CDR1 is MDHEN and CDR2 SYDVKM. J was trimmed by 5 bases and V by 6 bases; bases with no gene match: 22. The CDR3 DNA reads as TGTGCCAGCAGCACCCGAAAATTTTTACAGGGGGCGGGGTGGGAGACCCAGTACTTC. Protein product: CASSTRKFLQGAGWETQYF.

The chain couples TRBV7-3 to TRBJ2-1, with 8 positions matching TRBD2. V trimming: 6 bases; J trimming: 2 bases; junction bases outside the gene matches: 6. There are 15 residues in the CDR3. CDR1 is SGHTA and CDR2 is FQGTGA in the germline V gene. The CDR3 nucleotides read TGTGCCAGCAGGGCACGAGCGGGGGCCTACAATGAGCAGTTCTTC. Translated, it gives CASRARAGAYNEQFF.

This chain joins TRBV4-2 and TRBJ1-2; D is unresolved. The CDR3 contains 17 residues. Trimming took 1 base from V and 2 from J, leaving 17 bases between them. Germline V CDR1 and CDR2: LGHNA, YNFKEQ. The CDR3 loop is CASSQVGHEGLNYGYTF. The CDR3 DNA sequence: TGTGCCAGCAGCCAAGTGGGTCACGAGGGTTTGAACTATGGCTACACCTTC.

V gene TRBV7-2 combines with J gene TRBJ1-2; 9 bases match TRBD1. Looked up from germline, CDR1 is SGHTA and CDR2 is FQGNSA. Unmatched junction bases numbered 10, after V lost 5 bases and J lost 12 bases. CDR3 length equals 13 residues. The CDR3 DNA follows: TGTGCCAGCAGCCCCGTCCCGGGACAGGGTCACACCTTC. This codes for CASSPVPGQGHTF. Complete variable domain (other parts from reference TRBV7-2 and TRBJ1-2): GAGVSQSPSNKVTEKGKDVELRCDPISGHTALYWYRQSLGQGLEFLIYFQGNSAPDKSGLPSDRFSAERTGGSVSTLTIQRTQQEDSAVYLCASSPVPGQGHTFGSGTRLTVV.

About this clone: At one of its ends the junction is not consistent with the germline gene, which may arise from a read error. V gene TRBV30 combines with J gene TRBJ1-2, with a possible D match to TRBD1 (6 bases). The CDR3 totals 15 residues. CDR1 is GTSNPN and CDR2 is SVGIG in the germline V gene (reference sequence). The CDR3 nucleotides are TGTGCCGGGAGTGTACTAGGGGGTTTGGACTATGGCTACACCTTC. Its translation: CAGSVLGGLDYGYTF.

V usage is TRBV28 and J usage is TRBJ1-5; D unresolved. Germline CDR1 is MDHEN and CDR2 is SYDVKM. CDR3 length: 14 amino acids. The V and J ends lost 6 bases and 3 bases respectively, with 12 bases between them. CDR3 region: CASRSEYSNQPQHF. The CDR3 nucleotides read TGTGCCAGCAGGTCTGAGTACTCCAATCAGCCCCAGCATTTT.

The chain's CDR3 is CATSRDQTKEQYF. In nucleotides, the CDR3 is TGTGCCACCAGCAGAGATCAGACAAAAGAGCAGTACTTC. The chain employs TRBV15 and TRBJ2-7; D unclear. V was trimmed by 0 bases and J by 7 bases, leaving 10 bases between them. Germline V gene sequence: CDR1 LNHNV, CDR2 YYDKDF (reference sequence). The CDR3 contains 13 residues.

The rearrangement uses TRBV29-1 and TRBJ2-7; 10 bases fit TRBD1. V was pared by 6 bases and J by 4 bases, with 3 bases of the junction left unmatched. Germline V gene sequence: CDR1 SQVTM, CDR2 ANQGSEA. This CDR3 has 12 amino acids. The chain's CDR3 is CSVRQGAYEQYF. CDR3 sequence (DNA): TGCAGCGTACGACAGGGGGCTTACGAGCAGTACTTC.

The gene calls are TRBV11-1 and TRBJ1-2, with TRBD1 matching 7 bases. The V and J ends lost 4 bases and 4 bases, in that order; junction bases with no gene match: 3. Germline V CDR1 and CDR2: SGHAT, FQDESV (reference sequence). The CDR3 loop spans 13 amino acids. CDR3 DNA sequence: TGTGCCAGCAGCTATAGGGACAGCTATGGCTACACCTTC. Its protein product is CASSYRDSYGYTF.

The rearrangement links TRBV28 to TRBJ2-3; 9 bases match TRBD2. Germline lookup yields CDR1 MDHEN and CDR2 SYDVKM. Losses at the gene ends were 10 bases for V and 4 bases for J; bases not matched to a gene: 6. CDR3 length: 13 residues. In DNA, the CDR3 is TGTGCCACCTATAGCGGGGGTTCAGATACGCAGTATTTT. Translation: CATYSGGSDTQYF.

This chain connects TRBV19 to TRBJ1-1; D unclear. Per germline, CDR1 LNHDA and CDR2 SQIVND (reference sequence). CDR3 size: 13 residues. V was trimmed by 6 bases and J by 5 bases, leaving 13 bases between them. CDR3 protein: CASRRESRTEAFF. CDR3 sequence (DNA): TGTGCCAGTAGGCGGGAGTCCCGGACTGAAGCTTTCTTT.

V usage is TRBV5-5 and J usage is TRBJ2-5, with TRBD1 identical over 8 bases. CDR1 and CDR2 from the germline V gene are SGHKS and YYEKEE (reference sequence). The CDR3 has 14 residues. V dropped 4 bases and J dropped 1; count of bases not matched to a gene: 3. In nucleotides, the CDR3 is TGTGCCAGCAGCAGGGGGACAGGCCAAGAGACCCAGTACTTC. Its translation: CASSRGTGQETQYF.

The chain employs TRBV4-1 and TRBJ1-1; D remains ambiguous. V gave up 5 bases and J gave up 3 bases, with 10 bases separating them. Germline V lookup: CDR1 MGHRA, CDR2 YSYEKL. This CDR3 has 13 amino acids. The CDR3: CASSKNRDTEAFF. CDR3 in DNA: TGCGCCAGCAGCAAAAATCGGGACACTGAAGCTTTCTTT.

This chain links TRBV2 with TRBJ2-1; 10 nucleotides align to TRBD2. V gave up 5 bases and J gave up 5 bases; unmatched junction bases: 6. The CDR3 runs to 15 residues. Per germline, CDR1 SNHLY and CDR2 FYNNEI. This CDR3 is CASSQRGGADNEQFF. Here the CDR3 DNA reads TGTGCCAGCAGTCAGCGGGGGGGGGCCGACAATGAGCAGTTCTTC.

The chain carries TRBV7-2 and TRBJ2-3; 11 nucleotides align to TRBD2. The CDR3 sequence is 16 residues long. V dropped 1 base and J dropped 5; count of bases not matched to a gene: 5. Germline CDR1 SGHTA, CDR2 FQGNSA. CDR3 sequence reads: CASSLGLAGGRDTQYF. In DNA, the CDR3 is TGTGCCAGCAGCTTAGGGCTAGCGGGGGGAAGAGATACGCAGTATTTT.